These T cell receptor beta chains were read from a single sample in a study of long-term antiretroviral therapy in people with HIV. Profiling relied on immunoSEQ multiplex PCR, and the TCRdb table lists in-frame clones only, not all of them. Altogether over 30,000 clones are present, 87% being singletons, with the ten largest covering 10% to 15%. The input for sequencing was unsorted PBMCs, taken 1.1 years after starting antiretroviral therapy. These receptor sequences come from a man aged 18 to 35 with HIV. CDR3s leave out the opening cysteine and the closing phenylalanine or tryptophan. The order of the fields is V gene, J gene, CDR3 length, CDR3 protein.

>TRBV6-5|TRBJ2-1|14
ASSYVWRKSYNEQF
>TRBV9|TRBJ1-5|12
ASSVGGSNQPQH
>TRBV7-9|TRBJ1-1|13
ASSPGTVLNTEAF
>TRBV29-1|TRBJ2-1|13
SGWKGGSSYNEQF
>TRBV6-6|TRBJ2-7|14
ASSPGLAGGLSEQY
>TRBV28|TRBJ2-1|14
ASSPASVRGYNEQF
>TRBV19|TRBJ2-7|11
ASSIAAGYEQY
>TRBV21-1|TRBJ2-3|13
ASSKRGPFTDTQY
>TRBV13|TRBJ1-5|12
ASSFRGGNQPQH
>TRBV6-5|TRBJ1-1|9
ASKRNTEAF
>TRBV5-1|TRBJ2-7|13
ASSSGINFSYEQY
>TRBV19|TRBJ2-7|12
ASSIGIVGYEQY
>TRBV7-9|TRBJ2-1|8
ASSGVEQF
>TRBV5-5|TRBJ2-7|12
ASSRLSQTYEQY